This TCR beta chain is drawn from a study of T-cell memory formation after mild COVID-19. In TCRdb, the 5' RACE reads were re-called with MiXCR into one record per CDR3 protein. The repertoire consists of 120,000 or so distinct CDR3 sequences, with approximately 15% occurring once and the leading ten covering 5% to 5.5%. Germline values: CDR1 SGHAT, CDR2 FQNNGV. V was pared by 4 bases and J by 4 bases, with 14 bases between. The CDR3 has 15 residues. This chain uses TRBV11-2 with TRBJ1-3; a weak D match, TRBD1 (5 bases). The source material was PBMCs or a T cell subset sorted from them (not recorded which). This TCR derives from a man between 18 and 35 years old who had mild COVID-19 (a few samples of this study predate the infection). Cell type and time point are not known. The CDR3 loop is CASSSIRGLGNTIYF. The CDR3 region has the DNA TGTGCCAGCAGCTCGATTCGGGGACTAGGAAACACCATATATTTT.